This paragraph covers one T cell receptor beta chain sequence. No cognate antigen has been identified for it. No base qualities exist here, and no much larger clone lies one base off it. These data belong to a study of blood T cell repertoires in COVID-19 (dated by TCRdb to about 2020). Study-level background: Samples from collaborators originated in the United States, Italy and Spain and spanned both the acute and convalescent phases of COVID-19. The samples were drawn from the first 160 participants of the ongoing ImmuneRACE study and from some 1,300 subjects provided by 6 global collaborators. The repertoires were released in a freely available public database meant as a resource for research on the immune response to SARS-CoV-2. Subjects who had been exposed to COVID-19, were actively infected with it, or had recovered from it provided the deeply sampled blood TCRbeta repertoires that made up the dataset. The prospective study material was composed of cDNA or gDNA derived from T cells, B-cell-depleted T cells, or PBMCs. Where available, HLA class I and class II types were obtained from metadata supplied by the sample provider rather than from assay-based typing. Sample metadata almost always included a de-identified subject ID, COVID-19 status, age in years and sex.

On the study overall, not on this receptor specifically: How much clinical and demographic metadata was included differed by source and by participant, and the metadata was provided uncurated.

Participants in the prospective study were enrolled through a virtual design, were aged roughly 18 to 90 years, and lived in under 25 United States geographic areas. Cohort assignment in the prospective study relied on participant-reported clinical history from a screening survey and a study questionnaire. ImmuneRACE Cohort 3 recovered participants were defined by two consecutive negative NP/OP PCR tests, healthcare professional clearance, or symptom resolution. Each participant in the prospective study had whole blood, serum and a nasopharyngeal or oropharyngeal swab collected by mobile phlebotomists. Participants in the prospective study had the option to provide additional blood draws and questionnaires over a 2-month period. Blood samples from the prospective study were shipped frozen or at room temperature prior to DNA extraction. V and J lose 2 bases and 2 bases, and a span of 9 bases separates them. Spanning cysteine to phenylalanine, the CDR3 consists of 13 amino acids. Only the CDR3 DNA stays, 39 bases, in frame from base 1. From a lookup of the germline V gene (reference sequence), CDR1 and CDR2 are GTSNPN and SVGIG.

The immunoSEQ Assay, a bias-controlled multiplex PCR, was used to amplify TCRbeta CDR3 regions from genomic DNA. Per the authors' processing: The number of nucleated cells in each sample was estimated from the amplification of reference gene primers within the assay. Sequence reads were collapsed and filtered to measure the absolute abundance of every unique TCRbeta CDR3 rearrangement. Productive Simpson clonality was computed per sample as the square root of Simpson's diversity index over productive rearrangements. Entries here come from immuneACCESS through TCRdb and include only in-frame sequences with V and J called. Some clones fail to appear in such tables; in the studies checked, an unresolved V gene covers under half of the shortfall, and the cause of the remainder is unknown. The DNA was the basis for D and trimming; V, J and clone size are from that table. The sample yields 320,000 or so clones; 88% were counted once. Of the sample, 5% falls within the top ten clones.

The clonotype originates from a man aged 30 to 39 who had recovered from COVID-19. Recombination joined TRBV30 with TRBJ2-5, with a tentative D gene TRBD1 over 6 matching bases. Sequencing was done on a sample of PBMCs or T cells enriched from blood (not recorded which). The CDR3 in this case is CAWSTGMQETQYF. The sequenced DNA is TGTGCCTGGAGTACAGGGATGCAAGAGACCCAGTACTTC.